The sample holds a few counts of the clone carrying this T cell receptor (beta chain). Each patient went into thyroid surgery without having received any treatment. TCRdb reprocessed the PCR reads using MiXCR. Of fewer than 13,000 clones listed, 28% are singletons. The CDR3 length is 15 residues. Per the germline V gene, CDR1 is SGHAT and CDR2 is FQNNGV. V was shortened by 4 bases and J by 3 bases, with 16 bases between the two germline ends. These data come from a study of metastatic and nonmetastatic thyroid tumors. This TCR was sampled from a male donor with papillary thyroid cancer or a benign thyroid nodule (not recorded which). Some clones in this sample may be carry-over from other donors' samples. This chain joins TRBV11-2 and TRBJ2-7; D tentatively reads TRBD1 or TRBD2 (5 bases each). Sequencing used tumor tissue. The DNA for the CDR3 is TGTGCCAGCAGCTCAGCCGGGGCACACCTCTACGAGCAGTACTTC. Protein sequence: CASSSAGAHLYEQYF. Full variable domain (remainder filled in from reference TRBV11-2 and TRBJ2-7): EAGVAQSPRYKIIEKRQSVAFWCNPISGHATLYWYQQILGQGPKLLIQFQNNGVVDDSQLPKDRFSAERLKGVDSTLKIQPAKLEDSAVYLCASSSAGAHLYEQYFGPGTRLTVT.